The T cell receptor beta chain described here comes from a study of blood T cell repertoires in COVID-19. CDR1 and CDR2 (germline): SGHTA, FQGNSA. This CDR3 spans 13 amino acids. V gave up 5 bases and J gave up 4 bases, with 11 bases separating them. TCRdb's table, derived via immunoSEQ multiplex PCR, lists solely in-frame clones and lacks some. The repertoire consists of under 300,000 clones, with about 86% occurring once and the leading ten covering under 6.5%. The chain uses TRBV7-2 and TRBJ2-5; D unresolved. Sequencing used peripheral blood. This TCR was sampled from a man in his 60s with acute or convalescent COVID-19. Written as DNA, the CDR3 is TGTGCCAGCAGCAACGAACCGAGAGAGACCCAGTACTTC. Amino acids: CASSNEPRETQYF.